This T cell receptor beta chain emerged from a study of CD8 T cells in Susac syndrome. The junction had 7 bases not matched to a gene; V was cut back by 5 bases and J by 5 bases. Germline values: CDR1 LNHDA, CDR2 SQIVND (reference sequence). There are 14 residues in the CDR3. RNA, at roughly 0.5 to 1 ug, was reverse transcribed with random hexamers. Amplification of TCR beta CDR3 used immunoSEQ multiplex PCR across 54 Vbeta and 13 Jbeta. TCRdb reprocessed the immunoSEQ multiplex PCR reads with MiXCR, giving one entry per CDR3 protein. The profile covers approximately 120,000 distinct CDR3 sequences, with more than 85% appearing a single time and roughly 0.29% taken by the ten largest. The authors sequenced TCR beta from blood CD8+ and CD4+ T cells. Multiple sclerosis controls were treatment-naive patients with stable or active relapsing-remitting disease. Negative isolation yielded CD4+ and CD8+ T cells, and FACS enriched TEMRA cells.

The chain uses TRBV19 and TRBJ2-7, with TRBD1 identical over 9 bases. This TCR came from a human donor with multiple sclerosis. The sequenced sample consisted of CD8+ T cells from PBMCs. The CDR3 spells CASSPGTGTHEQYF. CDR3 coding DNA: TGTGCCAGTAGTCCCGGGACAGGGACCCACGAGCAGTACTTC.